These T cell receptor beta chains were read from a single sample in a study of blood T cell repertoires in COVID-19. The table came from immunoSEQ multiplex PCR; TCRdb's copy has only in-frame clones and leaves some out. The sample holds around 280,000 clones, roughly nine tenths seen once. The sample was peripheral blood. These TCRs come from a woman in her thirties with COVID-19, enrolled during active disease. CDR3s include the opening cysteine and the closing phenylalanine or tryptophan. Clone sizes are given selectively: once, few, many, or a class where the clone is expanded.

V	size	length	J	CDR3
TRBV18	NA	16	TRBJ1-5	CASSPGTGVNDQPQHF
TRBV27	NA	13	TRBJ1-2	CASTRDSVNGYTF
TRBV5-1	NA	15	TRBJ1-2	CASSFTGGAFHGYTF
TRBV3-1/TRBV3-2	NA	16	TRBJ2-5	CASSQDRQGAGETQYF
TRBV5-1	NA	16	TRBJ1-4	CASSFDPGITNEKLFF
TRBV7-2	many	12	TRBJ2-7	CASSSYSYEQYF
TRBV7-6	NA	15	TRBJ2-1	CASSLADGGAEEQFF
TRBV19	NA	14	TRBJ1-1	CASSIGTGVTEAFF
TRBV7-2	few	15	TRBJ2-2	CASSQRGQGTGELFF
TRBV5-6	NA	17	TRBJ2-5	CASSWTVSGGLQETQYF
TRBV19	NA	12	TRBJ2-2	CAIWTGAGELFF
TRBV5-4	few	16	TRBJ2-3	CASRTGQRGSTDTQYF
TRBV21-1	NA	18	TRBJ1-4	CASTAKQGFGATNEKLFF
TRBV24-1	NA	13	TRBJ2-5	CATGGAGKETQYF
TRBV12-3/TRBV12-4	once	12	TRBJ2-7	CASSRDTLEQYF
TRBV5-4	once	17	TRBJ1-6	CASSRIQGIGENSPLHF
TRBV19	NA	13	TRBJ1-2	CASSIGTGYGYTF
TRBV9	NA	13	TRBJ2-5	CASSPGQEETQYF
TRBV6-5	NA	14	TRBJ2-1	CASRDRTGLNEQFF
TRBV7-9	NA	14	TRBJ1-2	CASSSVNRVYGYTF
TRBV7-8	few	13	TRBJ1-2	CASSLGSSTVESF
TRBV4-1	NA	21	TRBJ2-1	CASSQEAEGTSRTGSYNEQFF
TRBV3-1/TRBV3-2	NA	15	TRBJ2-1	CASSLTGLPRNEQFF